Listed below are T cell receptor beta chains from one sample, sequenced in a study of blood T cells in healthy people across ages. TCRdb passed the 5' RACE reads through MiXCR, listing each CDR3 protein once. Here the sample spans about 1 million distinct CDR3 sequences, around 43% being singletons. The sequenced material came from blood. The receptors shown here come from a woman aged 55-75 years in good health. CDR3s include the opening cysteine and the closing phenylalanine or tryptophan. The order of the fields is V gene, J gene, CDR3 protein.

>TRBV15|TRBJ2-5
CATSKGRTGGQETQYF
>TRBV11-1|TRBJ2-5
CASSRGASGGTQYF
>TRBV20-1|TRBJ2-3
CSASWESGRADTQYF
>TRBV6-1|TRBJ2-5
CASSPLSGGSETQYF
>TRBV28|TRBJ2-7
CASKGRGSYEQYF
>TRBV28|TRBJ1-2
CASSLFSGQNTF
>TRBV29-1|TRBJ1-2
CSVETTIFGRRGYGYTF
>TRBV12-3/TRBV12-4|TRBJ2-1
CASSLHRTGGYNEQFF
>TRBV2|TRBJ1-2
CASSGGGHYGYTF
>TRBV6-2/TRBV6-3|TRBJ1-1
CASSYTGGGEAFF
>TRBV3-1|.
CASSQSGSDEQYF
>TRBV7-9|TRBJ2-5
CASSSTTGTGEVRQETQYF
>TRBV5-1|TRBJ2-7
CASSLGAQGVSYEQYF
>TRBV6-5|TRBJ1-2
CVSRVNFNYGYTF
>TRBV6-5|TRBJ2-1
CASSYGGLADYNEQFF
>TRBV30|TRBJ2-7
CAWSVIWTVYEQYF
>TRBV5-1|TRBJ2-1
CASTPSNSGYEQFF
>TRBV7-9|TRBJ2-7
CASSLYGDPSYEQYF
>TRBV5-1|TRBJ2-1
CASSPTSGLTYNEQFF
>TRBV14|TRBJ2-7
CASSESGGLASIEQYF
>TRBV3-1|TRBJ2-5
CASSKGRGEQYF
>TRBV7-2|TRBJ2-3
CASSLDGDRELLPLLQYF
>TRBV4-1|TRBJ2-7
CASSPNWHSYEQYF
>TRBV24-1|TRBJ2-3
CATSDRTRSPTDTQYF
>TRBV5-1|TRBJ2-5
CASSLFPSSSRETQYF
>TRBV9|TRBJ1-1
CASSVNARLGAGTEAFF
>TRBV7-2|TRBJ1-1
CASSYPADFTEAFF
>TRBV7-9|TRBJ2-6
CASSRTGVAGANVLTF
>TRBV20-1|TRBJ2-7
CSARDAASYEQYF
>TRBV18|TRBJ2-1
CASSPSFGLAGLPFF
>TRBV5-1|TRBJ2-1
CASSLRGRTSYNEQFF
>TRBV6-5|TRBJ2-1
CASSYDPNEQFF
>TRBV6-5|TRBJ2-1
CASSYSTDGGYNEQFF
>TRBV6-5|TRBJ1-2
CASSYSAGGVYGYTF
>TRBV4-1|TRBJ2-7
CASSQDAGWAYEQYF
>TRBV5-1|TRBJ2-3
CASSSLGNTQGLRTDTQYF
>TRBV7-6|TRBJ2-6
CASSPRGLGANVLTF
>TRBV4-2|TRBJ1-2
CASSLDWGQAVVYGYTF
>TRBV20-1|TRBJ2-7
CSALLAGGINEQYF
>TRBV28|TRBJ2-2
CASSSEGSNTGELFF
>TRBV28|TRBJ1-2
CASSFYRGGAGGYTF